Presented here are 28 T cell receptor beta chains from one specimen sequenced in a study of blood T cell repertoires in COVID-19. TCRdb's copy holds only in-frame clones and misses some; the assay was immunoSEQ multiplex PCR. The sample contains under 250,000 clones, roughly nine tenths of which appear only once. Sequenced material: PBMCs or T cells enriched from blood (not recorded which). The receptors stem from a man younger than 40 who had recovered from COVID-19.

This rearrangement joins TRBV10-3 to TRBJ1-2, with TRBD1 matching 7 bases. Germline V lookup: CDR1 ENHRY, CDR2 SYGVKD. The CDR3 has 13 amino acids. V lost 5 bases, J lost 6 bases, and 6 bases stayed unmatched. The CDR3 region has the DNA TGTGCCATCAGTCCGGGACAGATAGATGGCTACACCTTC. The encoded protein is CAISPGQIDGYTF.

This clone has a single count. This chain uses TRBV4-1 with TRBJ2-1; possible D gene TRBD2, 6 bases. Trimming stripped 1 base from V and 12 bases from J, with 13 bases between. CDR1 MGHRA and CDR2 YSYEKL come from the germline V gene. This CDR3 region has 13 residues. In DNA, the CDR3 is TGCGCCAGCAGCCAAGGGTCTACTAGCAGGCAGTTCTTC. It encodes CASSQGSTSRQFF.

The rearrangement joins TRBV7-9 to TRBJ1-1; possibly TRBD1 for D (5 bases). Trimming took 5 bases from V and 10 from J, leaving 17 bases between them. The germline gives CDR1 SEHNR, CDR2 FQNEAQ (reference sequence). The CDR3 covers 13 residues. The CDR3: CASSLSSGLGAFF. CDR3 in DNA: TGTGCCAGCAGCCTATCCTCAGGGCTAGGAGCTTTCTTT.

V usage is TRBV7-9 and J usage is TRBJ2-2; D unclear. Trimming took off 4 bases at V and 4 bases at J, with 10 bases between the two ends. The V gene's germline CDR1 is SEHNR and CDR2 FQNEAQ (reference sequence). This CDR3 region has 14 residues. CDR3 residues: CASSSPGGTGELFF. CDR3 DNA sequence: TGTGCCAGCAGCTCCCCCGGCGGCACCGGGGAGCTGTTTTTT.

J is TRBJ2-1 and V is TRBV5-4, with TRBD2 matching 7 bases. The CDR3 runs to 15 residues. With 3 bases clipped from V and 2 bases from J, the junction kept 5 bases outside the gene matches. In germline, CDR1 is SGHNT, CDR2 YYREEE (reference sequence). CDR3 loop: CASSSERGPYNEQFF. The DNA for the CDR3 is TGTGCCAGCAGCTCCGAGCGGGGACCCTACAATGAGCAGTTCTTC.

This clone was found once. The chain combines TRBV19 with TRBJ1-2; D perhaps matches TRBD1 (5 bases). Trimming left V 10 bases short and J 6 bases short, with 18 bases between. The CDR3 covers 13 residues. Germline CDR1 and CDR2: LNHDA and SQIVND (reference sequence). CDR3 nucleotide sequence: TGTGCCACCGAGAGCGTCGGGGGAAATGGCTACACCTTC. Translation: CATESVGGNGYTF.

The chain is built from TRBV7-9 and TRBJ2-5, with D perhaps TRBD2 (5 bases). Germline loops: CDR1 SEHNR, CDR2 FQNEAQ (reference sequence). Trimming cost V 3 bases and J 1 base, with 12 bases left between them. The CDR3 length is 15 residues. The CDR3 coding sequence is TGTGCCAGCAGCTTCGCGGGTGGCCTCCAAGAGACCCAGTACTTC. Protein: CASSFAGGLQETQYF.

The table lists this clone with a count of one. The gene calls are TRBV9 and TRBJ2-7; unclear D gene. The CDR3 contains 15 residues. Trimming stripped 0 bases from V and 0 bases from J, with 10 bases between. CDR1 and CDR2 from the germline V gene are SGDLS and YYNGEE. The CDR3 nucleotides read TGTGCCAGCAGCGTAGCGGGTCCCAGCTCCTACGAGCAGTACTTC. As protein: CASSVAGPSSYEQYF.

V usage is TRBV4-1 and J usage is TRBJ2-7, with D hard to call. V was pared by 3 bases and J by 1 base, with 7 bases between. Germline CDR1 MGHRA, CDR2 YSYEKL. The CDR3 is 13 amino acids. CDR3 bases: TGCGCCAGCAGCCAGGCAGTTTCCTACGAGCAGTACTTC. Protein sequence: CASSQAVSYEQYF.

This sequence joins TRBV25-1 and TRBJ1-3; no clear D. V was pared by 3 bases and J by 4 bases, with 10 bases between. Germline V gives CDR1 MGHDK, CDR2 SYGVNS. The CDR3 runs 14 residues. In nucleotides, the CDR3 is TGTGCCAGCAGTGAGGCCAGGTCAGGAAACACCATATATTTT. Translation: CASSEARSGNTIYF. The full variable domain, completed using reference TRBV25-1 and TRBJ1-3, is EADIYQTPRYLVIGTGKKITLECSQTMGHDKMYWYQQDPGMELHLIHYSYGVNSTEKGDLSSESTVSRIRTEHFPLTLESARPSHTSQYLCASSEARSGNTIYFGEGSWLTVV.

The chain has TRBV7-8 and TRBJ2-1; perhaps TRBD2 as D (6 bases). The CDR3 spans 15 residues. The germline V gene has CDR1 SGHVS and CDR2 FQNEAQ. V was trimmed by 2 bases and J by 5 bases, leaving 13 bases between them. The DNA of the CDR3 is TGTGCCAGCAGCTTACAACCTAGCGCCGACAATGAGCAGTTCTTC. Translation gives CASSLQPSADNEQFF.

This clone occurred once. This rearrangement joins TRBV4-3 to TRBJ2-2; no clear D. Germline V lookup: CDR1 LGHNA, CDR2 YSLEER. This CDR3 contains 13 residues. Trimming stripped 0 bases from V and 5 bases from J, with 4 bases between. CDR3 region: CASSQDRTGELFF. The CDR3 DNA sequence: TGCGCCAGCAGCCAAGACAGGACCGGGGAGCTGTTTTTT.

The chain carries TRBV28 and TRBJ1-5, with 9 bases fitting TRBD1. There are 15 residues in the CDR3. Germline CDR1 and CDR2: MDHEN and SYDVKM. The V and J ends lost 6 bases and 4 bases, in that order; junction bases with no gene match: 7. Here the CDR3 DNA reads TGTGCCAGCAGCCCGGACAGGGGACGTAATCAGCCCCAGCATTTT. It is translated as CASSPDRGRNQPQHF.

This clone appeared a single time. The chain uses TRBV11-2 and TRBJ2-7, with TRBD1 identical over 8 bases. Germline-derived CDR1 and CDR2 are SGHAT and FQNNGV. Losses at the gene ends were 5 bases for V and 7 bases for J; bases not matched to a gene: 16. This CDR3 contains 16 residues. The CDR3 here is CASSIPAEAGGWEQYF. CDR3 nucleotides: TGTGCCAGCAGCATCCCCGCCGAGGCAGGGGGCTGGGAGCAGTACTTC.

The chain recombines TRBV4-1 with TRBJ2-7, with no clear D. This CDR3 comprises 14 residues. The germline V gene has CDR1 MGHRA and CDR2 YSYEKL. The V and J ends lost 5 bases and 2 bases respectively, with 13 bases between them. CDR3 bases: TGCGCCAGCAGCTATCCAGGAAAAACCTACGAGCAGTACTTC. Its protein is CASSYPGKTYEQYF.

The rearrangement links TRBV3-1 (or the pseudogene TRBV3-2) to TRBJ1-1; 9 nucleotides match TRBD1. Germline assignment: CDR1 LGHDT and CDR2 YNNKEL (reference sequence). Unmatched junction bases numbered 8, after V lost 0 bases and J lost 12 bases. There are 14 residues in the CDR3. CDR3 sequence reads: CASSQEGTGRKTFF. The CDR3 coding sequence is TGTGCCAGCAGCCAAGAAGGGACAGGGAGGAAAACTTTCTTT.

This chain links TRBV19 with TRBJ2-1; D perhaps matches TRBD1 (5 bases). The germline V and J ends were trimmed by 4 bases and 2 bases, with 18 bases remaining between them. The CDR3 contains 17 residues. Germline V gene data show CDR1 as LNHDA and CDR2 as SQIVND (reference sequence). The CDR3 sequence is CASSKLSGIPAYNEQFF. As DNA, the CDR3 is TGTGCCAGTAGTAAACTATCAGGGATCCCCGCCTACAATGAGCAGTTCTTC.

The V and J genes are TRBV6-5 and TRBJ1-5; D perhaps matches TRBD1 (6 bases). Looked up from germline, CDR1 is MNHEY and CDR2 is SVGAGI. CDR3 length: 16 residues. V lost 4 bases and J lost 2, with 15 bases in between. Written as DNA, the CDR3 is TGTGCCAGCAGTTTGGGACACCCAGGGGGCAATCAGCCCCAGCATTTT. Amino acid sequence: CASSLGHPGGNQPQHF.

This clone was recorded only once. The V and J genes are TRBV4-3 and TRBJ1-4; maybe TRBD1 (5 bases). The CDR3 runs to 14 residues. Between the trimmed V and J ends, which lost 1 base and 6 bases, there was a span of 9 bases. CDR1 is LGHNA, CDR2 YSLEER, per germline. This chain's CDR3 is CASSQGQRDEKLFF. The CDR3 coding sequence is TGCGCCAGCAGCCAAGGACAGAGAGATGAAAAACTGTTTTTT.

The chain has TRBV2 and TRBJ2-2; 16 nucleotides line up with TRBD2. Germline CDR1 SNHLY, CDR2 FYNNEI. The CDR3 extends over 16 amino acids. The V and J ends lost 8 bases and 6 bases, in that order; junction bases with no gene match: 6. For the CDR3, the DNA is TGTGCCAGCGGGACTAGCGGGGGGGCTCAGGCCGGGGAGCTGTTTTTT. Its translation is CASGTSGGAQAGELFF.

The CDR3 coding sequence is TGTGCCAGCAGTACGGACAGGGACTATGGCTACACCTTC. This sequence encodes CASSTDRDYGYTF. The V and J genes are TRBV6-5 and TRBJ1-2; 8 bases match TRBD1. Germline V CDR1 and CDR2: MNHEY, SVGAGI. The CDR3 has 13 residues. V was clipped by 5 bases and J by 3 bases; unmatched bases: 2.

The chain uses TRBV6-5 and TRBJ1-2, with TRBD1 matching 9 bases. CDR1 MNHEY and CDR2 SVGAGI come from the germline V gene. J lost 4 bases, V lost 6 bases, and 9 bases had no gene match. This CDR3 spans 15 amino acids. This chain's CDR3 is CASSRTGGGFYGYTF. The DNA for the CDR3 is TGTGCCAGCAGCCGCACAGGGGGCGGGTTCTATGGCTACACCTTC.

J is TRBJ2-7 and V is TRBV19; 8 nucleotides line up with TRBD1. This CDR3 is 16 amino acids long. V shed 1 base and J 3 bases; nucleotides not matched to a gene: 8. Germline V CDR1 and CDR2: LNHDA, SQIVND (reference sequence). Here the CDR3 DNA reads TGTGCCAGTAGTATAGCTGGGACAGGAAGTAGCTACGAGCAGTACTTC. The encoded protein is CASSIAGTGSSYEQYF.

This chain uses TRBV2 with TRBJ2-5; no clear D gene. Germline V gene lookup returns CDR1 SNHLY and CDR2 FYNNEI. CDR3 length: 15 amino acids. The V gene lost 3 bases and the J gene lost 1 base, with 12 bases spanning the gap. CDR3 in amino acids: CASSDAAARQETQYF. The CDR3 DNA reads TGTGCCAGCAGTGATGCGGCGGCCCGCCAAGAGACCCAGTACTTC.

This CDR3 reads CASSPGQAMNSNQPQHF. CDR3 DNA sequence: TGTGCCAGCTCACCGGGACAGGCGATGAATAGCAATCAGCCCCAGCATTTT. The rearrangement links TRBV18 to TRBJ1-5, with TRBD1 matching 8 bases. The V gene end was trimmed by 3 bases and the J gene end by 0 bases; junction bases not matched to a gene: 7. The CDR3 length is 17 residues. Germline values: CDR1 KGHSH, CDR2 LQKENI. The whole variable domain, remainder taken from reference TRBV18 and TRBJ1-5, is NAGVMQNPRHLVRRRGQEARLRCSPMKGHSHVYWYRQLPEEGLKFMVYLQKENIIDESGMPKERFSAEFPKEGPSILRIQQVVRGDSAAYFCASSPGQAMNSNQPQHFGDGTRLSIL.

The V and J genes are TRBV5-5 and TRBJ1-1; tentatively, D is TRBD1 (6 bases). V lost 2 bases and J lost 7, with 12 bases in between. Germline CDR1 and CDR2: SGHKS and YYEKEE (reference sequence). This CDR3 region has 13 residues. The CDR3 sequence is CASSFTGSGEAFF. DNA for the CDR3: TGTGCCAGCAGCTTTACAGGGTCGGGTGAAGCTTTCTTT.

CDR3 bases: TGTGCCAGTAGGTCTAGCGGGGTGAACACCGGGGAGCTGTTTTTT. As protein: CASRSSGVNTGELFF. This chain links TRBV19 with TRBJ2-2, with 9 bases aligning to TRBD2. V shed 6 bases, J shed 1 base, and the junction held 3 bases outside the gene matches. Germline V lookup: CDR1 LNHDA, CDR2 SQIVND (reference sequence). This CDR3 is 15 amino acids long.

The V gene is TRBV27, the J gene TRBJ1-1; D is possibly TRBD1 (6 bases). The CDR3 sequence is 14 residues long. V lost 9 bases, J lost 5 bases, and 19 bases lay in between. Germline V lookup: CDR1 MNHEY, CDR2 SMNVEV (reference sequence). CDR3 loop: CASRTGTRSTEAFF. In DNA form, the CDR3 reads TGTGCCAGTCGAACCGGGACAAGGTCGACTGAAGCTTTCTTT.